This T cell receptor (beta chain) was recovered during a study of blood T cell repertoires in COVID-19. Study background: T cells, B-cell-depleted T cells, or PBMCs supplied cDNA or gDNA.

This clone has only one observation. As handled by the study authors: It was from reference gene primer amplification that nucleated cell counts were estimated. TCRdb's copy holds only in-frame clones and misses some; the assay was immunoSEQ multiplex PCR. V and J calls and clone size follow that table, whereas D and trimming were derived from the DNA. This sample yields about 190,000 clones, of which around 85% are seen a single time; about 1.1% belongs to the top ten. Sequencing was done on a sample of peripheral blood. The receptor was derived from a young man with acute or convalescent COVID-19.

The CDR3 is CASNLDGNSNQPQHF. DNA for the CDR3: TGTGCCAGCAACTTGGACGGGAATAGCAATCAGCCCCAGCATTTT. This rearrangement joins TRBV7-8 to TRBJ1-5; D uncertain. The V gene lost 7 bases and the J gene lost 0 bases, with 13 bases spanning the gap. The CDR3 has 15 residues. The V gene's germline CDR1 is SGHVS and CDR2 FQNEAQ.